Listed here is a single T cell receptor beta chain. Its antigen is not yet known. Base qualities are not at hand, and no much larger clone is one base apart. TCRbeta CDR3 regions were amplified from genomic DNA using the immunoSEQ Assay, a bias-controlled multiplex PCR. The source study handled its data this way. The number of nucleated cells in each sample was estimated by amplification of reference gene primers within the assay. Sequence reads were collapsed and filtered to measure the absolute abundance of every unique TCRbeta CDR3 rearrangement. For each sample, productive Simpson clonality was calculated as the square root of Simpson's diversity index across productive rearrangements. Imported from immuneACCESS, the table was reduced by TCRdb to in-frame sequences with V and J called. These copies leave out some clones; in studies compared against another copy, an unresolved V gene accounts for under half, and the cause of the remainder is not known. The V and J calls and clone size were taken over from that table, and D and trimming were inferred from the DNA. This sample gives tens of thousands of clones in total; roughly four fifths of them show up just once. The top ten hold approximately 7.4% of the sample.

This record comes from a study of blood T cell repertoires in COVID-19 (dated by TCRdb to 2018 to 2021). About the study as a whole: Samples covering the acute and convalescent phases of COVID-19 were provided by collaborators in the United States, Italy and Spain. The material from the prospective study consisted of cDNA or gDNA derived from T cells, B-cell-depleted T cells, or PBMCs. Deeply sampled blood TCRbeta repertoires from subjects exposed to, actively infected with, or recovered from COVID-19 were included in the dataset. A freely available public database, intended as a resource for researchers studying the immune response to SARS-CoV-2, is where the repertoires were released. The samples were drawn from the first 160 participants of the ongoing ImmuneRACE study and from 950 to 1,500 subjects provided by 6 global collaborators. A de-identified subject ID, COVID-19 status, age in years and sex were almost always included in the sample metadata. HLA class I and class II types, where available, came from metadata supplied by the sample provider rather than from assay-based typing. Overall study outcomes, separate from this receptor: The quantity of clinical and demographic metadata differed by source and by participant and was supplied without curation.

Collaborating institutions collected whole blood in K2EDTA tubes following their own protocols. Collaborator samples were shipped for TCRbeta analysis as frozen whole blood, isolated PBMCs, or DNA extracted from either sample type. Sequences SGDLS (CDR1) and YYNGEE (CDR2) are obtained from the germline V gene. CDR3 length: 11 amino acids, cysteine to phenylalanine. Only the CDR3 DNA is retained, 33 bases long and in frame from the first base. The V end loses 2 bases and the J end loses 11 bases, and a stretch of 9 bases separates them. This TCR was sampled from a man aged 55 to 70 with active COVID-19. The rearranged chain carries TRBV9 and TRBJ2-3, and possibly TRBD2, on 5 matching bases. Sequencing input: peripheral blood. Read as DNA, the sequence is TGTGCCAGCAGCGTCGGGGTCCTGCAGTATTTT. Its translation reads: CASSVGVLQYF.